The 17 T cell receptor beta chains presented below share a single source sample, sequenced in a study of T cells after yellow fever vaccination. Using its own MiXCR run on the 5' RACE reads, TCRdb lists one record per CDR3 protein. The sample has approximately 550,000 distinct CDR3 sequences; 19% are singletons. Sequencing was performed on PBMCs, taken 15 days after the yellow fever booster vaccination. These receptors all come from a man younger than 40 who received the YFV17D yellow fever vaccine.

This clonotype came up a few times. In DNA form, the CDR3 reads TGCAGCGTTTCCGCCGGGACAAAATACTACGAGCAGTACTTC. Residues: CSVSAGTKYYEQYF. J is TRBJ2-7 and V is TRBV29-1; D is perhaps TRBD1 (6 bases). V lost 5 bases and J lost 3, with 17 bases in between. CDR1 and CDR2 (germline): SQVTM, ANQGSEA. The length of the CDR3 is 14 residues.

This rearrangement joins TRBV15 to TRBJ2-3; D ambiguous. CDR1 and CDR2 (germline): LNHNV, YYDKDF (reference sequence). With 0 bases removed from V and 0 bases from J, the gap between germline ends came to 7 bases. This CDR3 region has 15 residues. The CDR3 protein is CATSRDLSSTDTQYF. For the CDR3, the DNA is TGTGCCACCAGCAGAGATCTCTCTAGCACAGATACGCAGTATTTT.

This clonotype has a handful of counts. V usage is TRBV7-9 and J usage is TRBJ2-2; D remains unclear. This CDR3 contains 15 residues. Germline assignment: CDR1 SEHNR and CDR2 FQNEAQ (reference sequence). V gave up 7 bases and J gave up 1 base, with 13 bases separating them. CDR3 sequence reads: CASTGRLGNTGELFF. CDR3 DNA sequence: TGTGCCAGCACTGGCAGATTGGGGAACACCGGGGAGCTGTTTTTT.

This clonotype has just a few counts. The chain carries TRBV7-2 and TRBJ2-1, with 10 nucleotides matching TRBD2. The CDR3 length is 15 residues. V shed 5 bases, J shed 3 bases, and the junction held 4 bases outside the gene matches. Germline V lookup: CDR1 SGHTA, CDR2 FQGNSA. As DNA, the CDR3 is TGTGCCAGCAGCGAAGGGACTAGCGTCTACAATGAGCAGTTCTTC. It is translated as CASSEGTSVYNEQFF. Full variable domain (missing parts from reference TRBV7-2 and TRBJ2-1): GAGVSQSPSNKVTEKGKDVELRCDPISGHTALYWYRQSLGQGLEFLIYFQGNSAPDKSGLPSDRFSAERTGGSVSTLTIQRTQQEDSAVYLCASSEGTSVYNEQFFGPGTRLTVL.

This clonotype was counted between two and nine times. This chain joins TRBV11-2 and TRBJ2-2; D call uncertain. The CDR3 is 16 amino acids. From germline, CDR1 is SGHAT and CDR2 FQNNGV. V lost 0 bases, J lost 5 bases, and 13 bases lay in between. The CDR3 sequence: CASSLDRTVGTGELFF. The CDR3 nucleotides are TGTGCCAGCAGCTTAGATCGAACCGTGGGGACCGGGGAGCTGTTTTTT.

The CDR3 is CATSDWGTARETQYF. In DNA form, the CDR3 reads TGTGCCACCAGTGATTGGGGGACAGCCCGGGAGACCCAGTACTTC. The chain joins TRBV24-1 to TRBJ2-5; 7 bases fit TRBD1. Germline CDR1 reads KGHDR; CDR2 reads SFDVKD. V shed 2 bases and J 5 bases; nucleotides not matched to a gene: 7. This CDR3 is built from 15 residues.

This clonotype was counted many times. The J gene is TRBJ1-1, the V gene TRBV11-2; D gene ambiguous. V lost 5 bases to trimming and J lost 4 bases, with 14 bases between them. Looked up from germline, CDR1 is SGHAT and CDR2 is FQNNGV. The CDR3 length is 14 residues. CDR3 protein: CASSPRYAGTEAFF. In nucleotides, the CDR3 is TGTGCCAGCAGCCCTAGGTACGCGGGCACTGAAGCTTTCTTT. Full variable domain (outside the CDR3, taken from reference TRBV11-2 and TRBJ1-1): EAGVAQSPRYKIIEKRQSVAFWCNPISGHATLYWYQQILGQGPKLLIQFQNNGVVDDSQLPKDRFSAERLKGVDSTLKIQPAKLEDSAVYLCASSPRYAGTEAFFGQGTRLTVV.

This clonotype was seen a few times. V gene TRBV2 combines with J gene TRBJ2-2; 14 nucleotides match TRBD2. The germline gives CDR1 SNHLY, CDR2 FYNNEI. J lost 10 bases, V lost 10 bases, and 8 bases had no gene match. The CDR3 length is 14 residues. In DNA form, the CDR3 reads TGTGCCACTGGATGGACTAGCGGGAGGTCGGAGCTGTTTTTT. It yields the protein CATGWTSGRSELFF.

This clonotype turned up a few times. The chain employs TRBV18 and TRBJ2-3; 8 positions agree with TRBD2. Trimming removed 6 bases from V and 1 base from J; junction bases left unmatched: 3. The CDR3 has 14 amino acids. In germline, CDR1 is KGHSH, CDR2 LQKENI. CDR3 in DNA: TGTGCCAGCTCCGAACTAGCGGGCACAGATACGCAGTATTTT. Protein product: CASSELAGTDTQYF.

This clonotype was seen only a few times. The J gene is TRBJ2-7, the V gene TRBV2; D is undetermined. CDR3 length equals 13 residues. V was shortened by 7 bases and J by 7 bases, with 17 bases between the two germline ends. Germline V gene lookup returns CDR1 SNHLY and CDR2 FYNNEI. The CDR3 is CASNLGPPGEQYF. The CDR3 DNA is TGTGCCAGCAATTTAGGACCGCCCGGGGAGCAGTACTTC.

The chain carries TRBV10-3 and TRBJ2-2; D possibly corresponds to TRBD2 (6 bases). Germline CDR1 ENHRY, CDR2 SYGVKD. The CDR3 has 17 amino acids. V lost 7 bases to trimming and J lost 3 bases, with 21 bases between them. In DNA form, the CDR3 reads TGTGCCATCACCCCGTCCCGTAGCGGTTCGTACACCGGGGAGCTGTTTTTT. Translation gives CAITPSRSGSYTGELFF.

A few counts support this clonotype. The chain recombines TRBV20-1 with TRBJ2-3; TRBD1 or TRBD2 may be the D gene (6 bases each). V lost 6 bases, J lost 8 bases, and 18 bases lay in between. This CDR3 is built from 13 residues. The V gene's germline CDR1 is DFQATT and CDR2 SNEGSKA (reference sequence). CDR3 region: CSAEDRGQGTQYF. The CDR3 DNA reads TGCAGTGCAGAAGACCGGGGGCAAGGTACGCAGTATTTT.

This clonotype was observed a handful of times. The chain uses TRBV24-1 and TRBJ2-1; D unclear. The CDR3 is made up of 11 amino acids. Between the trimmed V and J ends, which lost 9 bases and 5 bases, there was a span of 7 bases. Germline CDR1 and CDR2: KGHDR and SFDVKD. The CDR3 DNA follows: TGTGCCACCGGGCCCCACAATGAGCAGTTCTTC. As protein: CATGPHNEQFF.

This clonotype appeared a few times. The chain links TRBV7-2 to TRBJ2-5, with TRBD1 matching 9 bases. This CDR3 comprises 14 residues. In germline, CDR1 is SGHTA, CDR2 FQGNSA. With 5 bases clipped from V and 6 bases from J, the junction kept 7 bases outside the gene matches. The CDR3 protein is CASSQMGQGQTQYF. DNA of the CDR3: TGTGCCAGCAGCCAAATGGGACAGGGCCAGACCCAGTACTTC.

The rearrangement links TRBV5-1 to TRBJ1-5; 7 bases map to TRBD1. Losses at the gene ends were 1 base for V and 3 bases for J; bases not matched to a gene: 1. Per germline, CDR1 SGHRS and CDR2 YFSETQ. The CDR3 sequence is 14 residues long. The CDR3 coding sequence is TGCGCCAGCAGCTTGACAGGGGTCAATCAGCCCCAGCATTTT. Its translation: CASSLTGVNQPQHF.

This clonotype showed up just a few times. The V gene is TRBV11-1, the J gene TRBJ2-7; TRBD2 matches 15 bases. This CDR3 region has 18 residues. V lost 4 bases to trimming and J lost 1 base; unmatched junction nucleotides: 8. CDR1 and CDR2 (germline): SGHAT, FQDESV (reference sequence). CDR3 in amino acids: CASSSSSGLAGGSYEQYF. In DNA form, the CDR3 reads TGTGCCAGCAGCTCTAGCTCCGGACTAGCGGGAGGGTCCTACGAGCAGTACTTC.

This clonotype was observed a few times. The V call is TRBV7-6, the J call TRBJ2-5, with TRBD1 matching 7 bases. CDR1 is SGHVS, CDR2 FNYEAQ, per germline. J lost 2 bases, V lost 5 bases, and 5 bases had no gene match. The CDR3 runs 14 residues. The CDR3 nucleotides read TGTGCCAGCAGCAATCCGGGACAGCAAGAGACCCAGTACTTC. Amino acid sequence: CASSNPGQQETQYF.